Listed here are 2 T cell receptor beta chains from one sample, sequenced in a study of blood T cell repertoires in COVID-19 (TCRdb year 2020). The method was the immunoSEQ multiplex PCR assay. TCRdb obtained this table from immuneACCESS and retained in-frame rearrangements with V and J assigned. These tables miss some clones; where compared with another copy, unresolved V genes account for less than half of the shortfall, and the remainder is unexplained. This sample comprises 110,000 to 150,000 clones, roughly 90% of them detected only once. Clones ranked in the top ten supply 2.5% to 3.5% of the sample. Sequencing used peripheral blood. Receptor source: a man aged 55 to 69 with active or convalescent COVID-19.

The chain recombines TRBV30 with TRBJ1-6; no clear D gene. Germline-derived CDR1 and CDR2 are GTSNPN and SVGIG (reference sequence). This CDR3 is built from 13 residues. Trimming shortened V by 4 bases and J by 6 bases, and 10 bases separated the two germline ends. The CDR3 loop reads CAWTTAFNSPLHF. In nucleotides, the CDR3 is TGTGCCTGGACTACAGCCTTTAATTCACCCCTCCACTTT. The variable domain in full, with the rest retrieved from reference TRBV30 and TRBJ1-6, is SQTIHQWPATLVQPVGSPLSLECTVEGTSNPNLYWYRQAAGRGLQLLFYSVGIGQISSEVPQNLSASRPQDRQFILSSKKLLLSDSGFYLCAWTTAFNSPLHFGNGTRLTVT.

The V gene is TRBV28, the J gene TRBJ2-7; TRBD2 aligns across 15 bases. V lost 6 bases, J lost 3 bases, and 12 bases stayed unmatched. This CDR3 contains 18 residues. Germline CDR1 reads MDHEN; CDR2 reads SYDVKM. CDR3 amino acids: CASSTAMGTSGGIYEQYF. The CDR3 DNA reads TGTGCCAGCAGCACAGCCATGGGGACTAGCGGGGGGATCTACGAGCAGTACTTC.